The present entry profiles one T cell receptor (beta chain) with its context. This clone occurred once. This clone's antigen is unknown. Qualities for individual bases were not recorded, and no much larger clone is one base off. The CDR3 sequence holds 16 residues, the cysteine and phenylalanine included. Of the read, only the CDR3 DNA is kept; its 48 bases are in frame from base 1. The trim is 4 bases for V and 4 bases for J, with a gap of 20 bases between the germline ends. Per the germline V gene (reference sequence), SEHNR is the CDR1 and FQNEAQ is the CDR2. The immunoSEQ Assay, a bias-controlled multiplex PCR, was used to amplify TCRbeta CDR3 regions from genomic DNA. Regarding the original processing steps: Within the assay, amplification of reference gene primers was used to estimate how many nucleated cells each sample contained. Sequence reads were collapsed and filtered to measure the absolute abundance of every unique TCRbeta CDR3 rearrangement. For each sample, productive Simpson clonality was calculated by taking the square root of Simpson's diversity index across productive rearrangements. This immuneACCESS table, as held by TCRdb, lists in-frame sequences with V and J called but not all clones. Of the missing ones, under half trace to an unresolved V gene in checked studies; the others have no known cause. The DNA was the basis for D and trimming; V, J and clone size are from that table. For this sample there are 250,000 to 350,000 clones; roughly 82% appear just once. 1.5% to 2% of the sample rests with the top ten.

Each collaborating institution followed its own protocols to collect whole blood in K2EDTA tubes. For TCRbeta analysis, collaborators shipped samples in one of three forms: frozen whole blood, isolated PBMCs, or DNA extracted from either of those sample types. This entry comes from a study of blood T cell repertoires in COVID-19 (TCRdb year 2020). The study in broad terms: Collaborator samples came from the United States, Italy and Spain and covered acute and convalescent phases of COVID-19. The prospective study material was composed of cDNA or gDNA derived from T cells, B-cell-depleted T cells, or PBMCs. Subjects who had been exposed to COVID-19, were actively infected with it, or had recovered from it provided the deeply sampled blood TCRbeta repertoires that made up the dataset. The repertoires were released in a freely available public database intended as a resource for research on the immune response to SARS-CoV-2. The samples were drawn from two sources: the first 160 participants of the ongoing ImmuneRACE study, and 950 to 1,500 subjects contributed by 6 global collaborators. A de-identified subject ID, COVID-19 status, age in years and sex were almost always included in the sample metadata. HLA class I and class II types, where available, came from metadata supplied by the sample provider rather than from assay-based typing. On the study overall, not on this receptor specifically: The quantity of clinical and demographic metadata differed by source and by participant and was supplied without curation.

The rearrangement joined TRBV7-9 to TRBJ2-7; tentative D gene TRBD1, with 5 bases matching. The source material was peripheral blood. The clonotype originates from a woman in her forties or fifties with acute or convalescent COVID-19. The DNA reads TGTGCCAGCAGCTCCCCCGACAGTCCTTCACCTTACGAGCAGTACTTC. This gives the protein CASSSPDSPSPYEQYF.